This TCR beta chain came from a study of blood T cell repertoires in COVID-19. The V end lost 7 bases, the J end lost 0 bases, and 24 bases lay between the germline ends. This CDR3 is built from 18 residues. The germline gives CDR1 SGHRS, CDR2 YFSETQ. Original methodology: It was from reference gene primer amplification that nucleated cell counts were estimated. Some clones are missing from TCRdb's copy, which holds only in-frame ones; the method was immunoSEQ multiplex PCR. From that table come the V and J calls and clone size; the DNA was used to work out D and trimming. Of about 38,000 clones detected, 90% appear once; the ten largest clones hold approximately 26%.

This clonotype originated in a man aged 55-75 years with active or convalescent COVID-19. The sequenced sample consisted of peripheral blood. J is TRBJ2-3 and V is TRBV5-1, with D perhaps matching TRBD1 (6 bases). CDR3 loop: CASEATGIGKPSTDTQYF. The DNA of the CDR3 is TGCGCCAGCGAAGCAACAGGGATTGGGAAACCTAGCACAGATACGCAGTATTTT.